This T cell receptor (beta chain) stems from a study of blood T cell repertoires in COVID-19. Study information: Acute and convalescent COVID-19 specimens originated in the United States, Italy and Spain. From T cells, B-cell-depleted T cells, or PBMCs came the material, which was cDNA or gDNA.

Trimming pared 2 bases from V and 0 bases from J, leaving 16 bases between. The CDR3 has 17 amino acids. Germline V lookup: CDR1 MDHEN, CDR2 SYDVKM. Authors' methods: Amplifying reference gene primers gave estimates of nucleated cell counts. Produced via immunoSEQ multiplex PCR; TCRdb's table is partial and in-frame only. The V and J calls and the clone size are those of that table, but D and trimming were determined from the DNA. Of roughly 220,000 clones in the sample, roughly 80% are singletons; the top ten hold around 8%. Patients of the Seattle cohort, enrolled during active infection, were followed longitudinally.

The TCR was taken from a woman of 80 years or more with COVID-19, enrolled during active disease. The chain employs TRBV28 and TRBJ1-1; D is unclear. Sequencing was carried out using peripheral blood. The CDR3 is CASSLPGLGLMNTEAFF. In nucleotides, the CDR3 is TGTGCCAGCAGTTTACCCGGACTTGGGTTAATGAACACTGAAGCTTTCTTT.